This T cell receptor beta chain was retrieved from a study of shared clonotypes between healthy human individuals. Only CD45RO-negative cells positively selected for CCR7 counted as naive CD8 cells, so terminally differentiated effector memory CD45RA+ cells were excluded. Germline V gene data show CDR1 as SGHTA and CDR2 as FQGNSA. V was clipped by 2 bases and J by 4 bases; unmatched bases: 8. The CDR3 loop spans 16 amino acids. Comments on this clone: Its specificity is unknown.

Study outcomes and limitations: Tissues were not sampled, only blood, and their repertoires likely differ. Sharing across four donors was highest in naive CD4 (roughly 5%) and lowest in memory CD8 (approximately 0.4%). Although depth was large, rarefaction showed that sequencing of the sorted subsets was incomplete.

Genomic DNA from each subset was divided evenly over several immunoSEQ plates. This table comes from immunoSEQ multiplex PCR, and its TCRdb copy is limited to in-frame clones, with some not included. The table lists about 2.2 million clones, 90% to 95% of them singletons. The chain combines TRBV7-2 with TRBJ2-3; 8 nucleotides match TRBD2. Sequencing was carried out using naive CD8+ T cells from PBMCs. The receptor was derived from a man between 18 and 35 years old in good health. Some clones in this sample may be carry-over from other donors' samples. The CDR3 sequence: CASSLSPGLGADTQYF. The DNA of the CDR3 is TGTGCCAGCAGCTTATCACCGGGACTAGGCGCAGATACGCAGTATTTT.